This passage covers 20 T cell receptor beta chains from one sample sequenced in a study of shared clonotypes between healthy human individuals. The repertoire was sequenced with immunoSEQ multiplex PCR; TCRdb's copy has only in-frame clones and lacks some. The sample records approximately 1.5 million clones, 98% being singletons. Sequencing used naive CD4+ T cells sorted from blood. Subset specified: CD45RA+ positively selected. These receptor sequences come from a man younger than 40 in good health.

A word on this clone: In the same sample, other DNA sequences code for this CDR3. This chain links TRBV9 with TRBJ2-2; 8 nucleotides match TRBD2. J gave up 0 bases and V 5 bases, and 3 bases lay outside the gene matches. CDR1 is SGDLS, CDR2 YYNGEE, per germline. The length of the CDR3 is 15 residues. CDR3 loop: CASSVSGTNTGELFF. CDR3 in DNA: TGTGCCAGCAGTGTTAGCGGGACGAACACCGGGGAGCTGTTTTTT.

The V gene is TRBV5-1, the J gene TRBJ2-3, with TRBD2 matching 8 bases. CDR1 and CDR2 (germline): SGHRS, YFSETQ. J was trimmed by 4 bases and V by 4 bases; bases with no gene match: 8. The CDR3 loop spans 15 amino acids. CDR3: CASSLGGTSPDTQYF. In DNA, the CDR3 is TGCGCCAGCAGCCTTGGGGGGACTAGTCCAGATACGCAGTATTTT.

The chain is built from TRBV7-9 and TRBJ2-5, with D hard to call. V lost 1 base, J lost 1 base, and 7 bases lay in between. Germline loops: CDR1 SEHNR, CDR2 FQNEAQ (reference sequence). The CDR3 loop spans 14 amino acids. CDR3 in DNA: TGTGCCAGCAGCTTAGTGTTGGGCCAAGAGACCCAGTACTTC. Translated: CASSLVLGQETQYF.

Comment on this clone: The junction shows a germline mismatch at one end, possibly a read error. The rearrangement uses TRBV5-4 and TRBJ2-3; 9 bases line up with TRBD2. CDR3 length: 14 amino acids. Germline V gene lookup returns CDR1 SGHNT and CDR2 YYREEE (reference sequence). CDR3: CASSLGVAGDSQYF. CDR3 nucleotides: TGTGCCAGCAGCTTGGGGGTAGCGGGAGATTCGCAGTATTTT.

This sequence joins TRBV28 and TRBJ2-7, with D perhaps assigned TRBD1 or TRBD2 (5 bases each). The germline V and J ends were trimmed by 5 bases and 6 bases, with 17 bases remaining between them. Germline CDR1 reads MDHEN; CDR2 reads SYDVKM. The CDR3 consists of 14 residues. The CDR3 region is CASSPPSPRGEQYF. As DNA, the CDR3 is TGTGCCAGCAGTCCGCCTAGTCCGAGGGGCGAGCAGTACTTC.

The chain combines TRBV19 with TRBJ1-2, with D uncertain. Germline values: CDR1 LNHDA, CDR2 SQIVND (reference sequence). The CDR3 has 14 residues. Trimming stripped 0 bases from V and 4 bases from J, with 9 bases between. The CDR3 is CASSIDPSFYGYTF. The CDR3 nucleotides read TGTGCCAGTAGTATAGATCCGAGTTTCTATGGCTACACCTTC.

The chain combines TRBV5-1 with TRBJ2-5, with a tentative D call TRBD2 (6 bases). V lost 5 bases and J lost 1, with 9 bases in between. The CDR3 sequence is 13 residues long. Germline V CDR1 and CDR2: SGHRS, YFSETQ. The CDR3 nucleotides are TGCGCCAGCAGGAGCGGGTCCCAAGAGACCCAGTACTTC. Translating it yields CASRSGSQETQYF.

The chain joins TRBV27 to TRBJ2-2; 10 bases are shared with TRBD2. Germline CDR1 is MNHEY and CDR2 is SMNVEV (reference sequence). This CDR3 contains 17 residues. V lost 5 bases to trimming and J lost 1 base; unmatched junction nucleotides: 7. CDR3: CASSLLSGRENTGELFF. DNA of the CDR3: TGTGCCAGCAGTCTATTAAGCGGGAGGGAGAACACCGGGGAGCTGTTTTTT.

CDR3 amino acids: CASSLGGLAGPSNTGELFF. The CDR3 nucleotides read TGTGCCAGCAGCTTGGGGGGGCTAGCGGGACCCTCGAACACCGGGGAGCTGTTTTTT. The chain carries TRBV5-6 and TRBJ2-2, with 9 positions matching TRBD2. Germline loops: CDR1 SGHDT, CDR2 YYEEEE. CDR3 size: 19 residues. The V gene end was trimmed by 0 bases and the J gene end by 0 bases; junction bases not matched to a gene: 9.

The CDR3 sequence is CSVRVRADTQYF. CDR3 coding DNA: TGCAGCGTCAGGGTTCGAGCAGATACGCAGTATTTT. The rearrangement uses TRBV29-1 and TRBJ2-3, with D perhaps TRBD1 (5 bases). Trimming cost V 6 bases and J 4 bases, with 11 bases left between them. The CDR3 has 12 residues. Germline V lookup: CDR1 SQVTM, CDR2 ANQGSEA.

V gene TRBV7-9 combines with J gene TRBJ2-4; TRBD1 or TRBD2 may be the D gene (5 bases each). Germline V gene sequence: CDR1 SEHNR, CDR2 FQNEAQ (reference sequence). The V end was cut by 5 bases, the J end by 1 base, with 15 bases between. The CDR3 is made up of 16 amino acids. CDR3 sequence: CASSPTGWGAKNIQYF. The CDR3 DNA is TGTGCCAGCAGCCCCACGGGCTGGGGGGCCAAAAACATTCAGTACTTC.

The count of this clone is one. CDR3 sequence reads: CASSRLRTNPNQPQHF. The CDR3 bases are TGTGCCAGCAGCCGACTCAGGACAAACCCTAATCAGCCCCAGCATTTT. The genes are TRBV5-6 and TRBJ1-5; TRBD1 might be the D (5 bases). The CDR3 covers 16 residues. With 4 bases removed from V and 4 bases from J, the gap between germline ends came to 18 bases. Germline V CDR1 and CDR2: SGHDT, YYEEEE.

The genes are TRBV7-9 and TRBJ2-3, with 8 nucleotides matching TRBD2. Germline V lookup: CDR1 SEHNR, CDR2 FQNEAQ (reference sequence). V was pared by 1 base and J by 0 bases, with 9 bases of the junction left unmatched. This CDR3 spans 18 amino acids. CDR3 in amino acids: CASSLGLAGAKSTDTQYF. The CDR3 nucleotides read TGTGCCAGCAGCTTAGGGCTAGCGGGCGCGAAAAGCACAGATACGCAGTATTTT.

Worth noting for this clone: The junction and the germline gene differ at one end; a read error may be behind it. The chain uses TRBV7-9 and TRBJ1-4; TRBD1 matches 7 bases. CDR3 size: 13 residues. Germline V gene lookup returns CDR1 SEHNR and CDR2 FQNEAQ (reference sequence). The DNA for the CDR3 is TGTGCTAGCAGACAGGGCCTTAATGAAAAACTGTTTTTT. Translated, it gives CASRQGLNEKLFF.

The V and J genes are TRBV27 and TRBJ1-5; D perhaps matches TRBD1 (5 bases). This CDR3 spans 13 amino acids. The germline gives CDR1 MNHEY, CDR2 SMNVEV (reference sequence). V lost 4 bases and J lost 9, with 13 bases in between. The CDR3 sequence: CASSSNAGGPQHF. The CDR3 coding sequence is TGTGCCAGCAGTTCGAACGCCGGGGGGCCCCAGCATTTT.

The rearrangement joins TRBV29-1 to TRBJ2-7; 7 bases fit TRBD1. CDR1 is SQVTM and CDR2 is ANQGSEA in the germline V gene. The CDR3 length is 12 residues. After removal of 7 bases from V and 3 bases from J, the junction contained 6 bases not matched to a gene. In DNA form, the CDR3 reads TGCAGCGGCCGGGACAGTGACTACGAGCAGTACTTC. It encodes CSGRDSDYEQYF.

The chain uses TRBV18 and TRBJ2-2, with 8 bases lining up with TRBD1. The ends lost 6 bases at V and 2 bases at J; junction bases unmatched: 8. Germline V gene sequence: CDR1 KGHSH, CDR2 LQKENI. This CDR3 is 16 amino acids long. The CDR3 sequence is CASSQGTGPNTGELFF. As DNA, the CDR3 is TGTGCCAGCTCCCAGGGGACAGGCCCAAACACCGGGGAGCTGTTTTTT.

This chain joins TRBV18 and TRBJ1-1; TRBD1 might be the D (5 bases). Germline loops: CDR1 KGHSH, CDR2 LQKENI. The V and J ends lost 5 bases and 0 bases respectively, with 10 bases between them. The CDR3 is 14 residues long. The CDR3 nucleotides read TGTGCCAGCTCAGAGACAGTTCTGAACACTGAAGCTTTCTTT. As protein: CASSETVLNTEAFF.

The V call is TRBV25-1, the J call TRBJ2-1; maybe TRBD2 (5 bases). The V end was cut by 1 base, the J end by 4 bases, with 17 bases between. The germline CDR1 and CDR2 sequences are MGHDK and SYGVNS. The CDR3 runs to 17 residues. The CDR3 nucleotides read TGTGCCAGCAGTGAATTAGTCCTAGCCCAGGATTACAATGAGCAGTTCTTC. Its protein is CASSELVLAQDYNEQFF.

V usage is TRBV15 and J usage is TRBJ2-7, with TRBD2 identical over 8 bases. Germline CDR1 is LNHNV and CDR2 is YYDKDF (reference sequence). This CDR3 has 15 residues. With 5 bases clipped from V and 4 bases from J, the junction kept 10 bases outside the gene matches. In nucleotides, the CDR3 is TGTGCCACCAGCGAGAACGGGAGGGCCTCTTACGAGCAGTACTTC. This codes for CATSENGRASYEQYF.